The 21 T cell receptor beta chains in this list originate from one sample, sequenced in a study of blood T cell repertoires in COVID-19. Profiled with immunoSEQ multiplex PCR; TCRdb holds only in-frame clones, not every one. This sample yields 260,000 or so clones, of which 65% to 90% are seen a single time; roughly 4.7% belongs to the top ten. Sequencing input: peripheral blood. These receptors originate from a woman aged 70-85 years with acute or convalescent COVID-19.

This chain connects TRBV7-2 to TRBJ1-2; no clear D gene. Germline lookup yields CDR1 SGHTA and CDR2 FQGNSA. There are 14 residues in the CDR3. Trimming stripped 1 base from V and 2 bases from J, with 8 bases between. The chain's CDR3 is CASSLVSGNYGYTF. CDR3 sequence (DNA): TGTGCCAGCAGCTTAGTTTCGGGAAACTATGGCTACACCTTC.

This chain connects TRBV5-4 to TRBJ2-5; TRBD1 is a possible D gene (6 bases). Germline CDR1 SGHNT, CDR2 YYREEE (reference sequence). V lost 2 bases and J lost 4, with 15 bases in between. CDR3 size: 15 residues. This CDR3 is CASSFNTGTGETQYF. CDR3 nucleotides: TGTGCCAGCAGCTTTAATACAGGGACCGGAGAGACCCAGTACTTC.

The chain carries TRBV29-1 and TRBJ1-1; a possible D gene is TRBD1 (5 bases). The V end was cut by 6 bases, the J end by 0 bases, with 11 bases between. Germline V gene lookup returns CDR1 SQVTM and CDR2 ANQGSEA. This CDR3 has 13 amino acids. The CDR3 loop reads CSVMRQLNTEAFF. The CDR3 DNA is TGCAGCGTCATGAGACAGCTGAACACTGAAGCTTTCTTT.

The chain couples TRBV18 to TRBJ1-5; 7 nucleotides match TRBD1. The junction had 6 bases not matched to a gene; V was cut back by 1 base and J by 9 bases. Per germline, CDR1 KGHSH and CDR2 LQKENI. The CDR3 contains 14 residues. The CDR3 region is CASSPRDRVLPQHF. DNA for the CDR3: TGTGCCAGCTCACCACGTGACAGGGTGTTGCCCCAGCATTTT.

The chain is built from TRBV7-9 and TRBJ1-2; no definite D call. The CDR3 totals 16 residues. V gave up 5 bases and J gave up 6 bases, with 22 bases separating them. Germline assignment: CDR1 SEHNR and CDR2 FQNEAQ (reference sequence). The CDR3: CASSPESVPTSNGYTF. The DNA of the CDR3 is TGTGCCAGCAGCCCAGAGAGCGTCCCCACGAGCAATGGCTACACCTTC.

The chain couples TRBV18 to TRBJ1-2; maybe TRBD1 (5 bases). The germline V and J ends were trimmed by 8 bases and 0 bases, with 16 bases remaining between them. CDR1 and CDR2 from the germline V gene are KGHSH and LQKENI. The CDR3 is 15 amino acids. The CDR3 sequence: CASTPLTETNYGYTF. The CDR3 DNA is TGTGCCAGCACCCCCCTGACAGAGACTAACTATGGCTACACCTTC.

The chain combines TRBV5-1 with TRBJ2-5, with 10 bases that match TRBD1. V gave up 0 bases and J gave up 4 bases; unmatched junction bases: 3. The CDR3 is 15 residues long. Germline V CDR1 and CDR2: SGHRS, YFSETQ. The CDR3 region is CASSLGTGGGETQYF. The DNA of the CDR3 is TGCGCCAGCAGCTTGGGGACAGGGGGAGGAGAGACCCAGTACTTC.

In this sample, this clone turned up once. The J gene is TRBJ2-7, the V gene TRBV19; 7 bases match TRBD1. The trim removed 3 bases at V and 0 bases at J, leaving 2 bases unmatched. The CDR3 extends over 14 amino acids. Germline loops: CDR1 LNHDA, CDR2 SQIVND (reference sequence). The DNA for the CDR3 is TGTGCCAGTAGTATGGGGACAGCCTCCTACGAGCAGTACTTC. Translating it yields CASSMGTASYEQYF.

The CDR3 DNA is TGTGCCAGCAGTGATTCGGGATTTGGCGGGGAGCTGTTTTTT. Translating it yields CASSDSGFGGELFF. The chain employs TRBV6-1 and TRBJ2-2; tentative D call: TRBD2 (5 bases). The CDR3 sequence is 14 residues long. CDR1 and CDR2 (germline): MNHNS, SASEGT. V lost 3 bases, J lost 7 bases, and 12 bases lay in between.

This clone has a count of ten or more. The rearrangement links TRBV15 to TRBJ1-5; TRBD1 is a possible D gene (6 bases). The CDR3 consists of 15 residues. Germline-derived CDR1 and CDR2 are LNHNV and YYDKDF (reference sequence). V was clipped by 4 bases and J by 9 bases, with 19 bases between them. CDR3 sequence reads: CATSTRTEGSSPQHF. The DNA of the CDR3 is TGTGCCACCAGCACCAGGACAGAGGGTTCATCGCCCCAGCATTTT.

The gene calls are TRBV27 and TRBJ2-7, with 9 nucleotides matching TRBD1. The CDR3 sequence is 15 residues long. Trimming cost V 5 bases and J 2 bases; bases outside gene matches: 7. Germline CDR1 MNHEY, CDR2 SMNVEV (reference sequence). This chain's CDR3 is CASSLPGQGPYEQYF. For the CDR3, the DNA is TGTGCCAGCAGTCTCCCGGGACAGGGTCCCTACGAGCAGTACTTC.

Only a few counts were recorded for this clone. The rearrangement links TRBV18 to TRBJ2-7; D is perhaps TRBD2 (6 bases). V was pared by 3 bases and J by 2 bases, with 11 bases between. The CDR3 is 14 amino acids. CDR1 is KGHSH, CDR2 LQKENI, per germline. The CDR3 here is CASSPSGDAYEQYF. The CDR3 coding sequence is TGTGCCAGCTCACCTAGCGGTGATGCCTACGAGCAGTACTTC.

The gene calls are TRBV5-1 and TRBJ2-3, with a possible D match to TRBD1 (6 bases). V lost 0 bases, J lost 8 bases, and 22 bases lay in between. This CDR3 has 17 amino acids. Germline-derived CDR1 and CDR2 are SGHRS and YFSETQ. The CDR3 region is CASSLDSTPPIGGTQYF. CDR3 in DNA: TGCGCCAGCAGCTTGGATTCCACCCCACCAATAGGGGGTACGCAGTATTTT.

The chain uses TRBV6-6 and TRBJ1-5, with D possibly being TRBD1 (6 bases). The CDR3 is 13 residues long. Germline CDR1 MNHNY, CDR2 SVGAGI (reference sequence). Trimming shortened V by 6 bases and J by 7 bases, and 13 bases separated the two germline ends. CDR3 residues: CASSRGGYQPQHF. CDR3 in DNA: TGTGCCAGCAGCCGAGGGGGGTACCAGCCCCAGCATTTT.

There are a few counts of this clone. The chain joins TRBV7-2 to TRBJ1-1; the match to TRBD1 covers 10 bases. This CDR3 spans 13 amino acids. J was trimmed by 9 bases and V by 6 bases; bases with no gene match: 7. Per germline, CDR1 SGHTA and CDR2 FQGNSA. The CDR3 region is CASSFGTGDKAFF. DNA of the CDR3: TGTGCCAGCAGTTTCGGGACAGGGGATAAAGCTTTCTTT.

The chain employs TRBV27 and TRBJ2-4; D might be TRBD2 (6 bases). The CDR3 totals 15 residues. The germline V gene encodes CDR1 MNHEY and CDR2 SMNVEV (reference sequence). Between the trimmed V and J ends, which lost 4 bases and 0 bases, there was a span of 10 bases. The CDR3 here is CASSSGLLAKNIQYF. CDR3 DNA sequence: TGTGCCAGCAGTTCGGGACTTCTAGCCAAAAACATTCAGTACTTC.

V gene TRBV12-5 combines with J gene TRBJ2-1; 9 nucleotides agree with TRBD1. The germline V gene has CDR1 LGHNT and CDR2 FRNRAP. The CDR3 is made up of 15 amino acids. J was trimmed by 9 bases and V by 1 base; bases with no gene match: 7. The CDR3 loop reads CASGLGGTGISEQFF. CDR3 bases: TGTGCTAGTGGTTTGGGGGGGACAGGGATCAGTGAGCAGTTCTTC.

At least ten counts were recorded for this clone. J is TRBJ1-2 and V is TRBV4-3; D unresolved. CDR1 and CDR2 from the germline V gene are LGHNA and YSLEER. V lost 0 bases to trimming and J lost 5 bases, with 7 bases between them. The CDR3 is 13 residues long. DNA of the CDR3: TGCGCCAGCAGCCAAGAGTTCGGGTATGGCTACACCTTC. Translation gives CASSQEFGYGYTF.

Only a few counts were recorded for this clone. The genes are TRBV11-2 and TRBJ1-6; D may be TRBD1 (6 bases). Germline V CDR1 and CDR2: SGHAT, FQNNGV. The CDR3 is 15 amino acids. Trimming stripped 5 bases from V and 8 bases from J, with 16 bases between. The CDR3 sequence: CASSQSGGPYSPLHF. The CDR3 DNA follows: TGTGCCAGCAGCCAGAGTGGGGGCCCTTATTCACCCCTCCACTTT.

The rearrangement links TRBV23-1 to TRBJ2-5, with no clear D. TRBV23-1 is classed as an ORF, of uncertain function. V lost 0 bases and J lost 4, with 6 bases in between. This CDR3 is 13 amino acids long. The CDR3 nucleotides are TGCGCCAGCAGTCAATCAAAAGCAGAGACCCAGTACTTC. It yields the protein CASSQSKAETQYF.

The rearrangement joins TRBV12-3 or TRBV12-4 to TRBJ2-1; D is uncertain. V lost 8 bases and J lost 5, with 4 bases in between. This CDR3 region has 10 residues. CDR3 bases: TGTGCCAGCGGAGACAATGAGCAGTTCTTC. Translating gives CASGDNEQFF.